This TCR beta chain was observed in a study of radiation and T cells in renal cell carcinoma (dated by TCRdb to the early 2020s). For the study in its entirety: A total of some 55 samples underwent TCR beta sequencing, made up of some 26 tumors and about 27 peripheral blood samples. Across all 50 or so samples, 3,800,000 or so unique CDR3 nucleotide sequences encoding roughly 2,800,000 unique CDR3 amino acid sequences were identified.

Comments on this clone: Its target antigen remains unknown. No much larger clone exists at a distance of one base, and base qualities are not known.

Study-wide findings and limitations: Compared with controls, irradiated tumors had higher TCR clonality, as the top 100 clonotypes made up an average of roughly 50% of the repertoire, versus about 40% in nephrectomy-only tumors. Only small tumor regions of about 1 g were available, so intratumoral heterogeneity was not captured. A greater number of dominant CDR3 motifs was detected in irradiated tumors than in control tumors, and a larger share of the repertoire was occupied by these motifs in irradiated tumors than in control tumors. With a single-armed trial design, the study had no way to address how radiation dose or scheduling affects the TCR repertoire.

Including the terminal cysteine and phenylalanine, the CDR3 comprises 18 residues. The kept DNA is CDR3 alone, 54 bases in frame from the first base. CDR1 SGHTA and CDR2 FQGNSA are derived from the germline V gene. V loses 5 bases at its end and J loses 7 bases; junction bases beyond the gene matches: 17. TCR beta libraries were generated from genomic DNA with the immunoSEQ kit, following the manufacturer's recommendations. To prepare the libraries, a first multiplex PCR with proprietary primers was run, followed by a second PCR that added unique barcodes, and a bead cleanup was done after each round. Each sample batch included a kit-provided positive control reaction and a negative control reaction. The final libraries were assessed on an Agilent 4200 TapeStation D1000 ScreenTape, pooled by volume, and quantified by qPCR. Sequencing was performed on an Illumina NextSeq500 with a MidOutput 150-cycle cartridge, and 156 Read1 and 15 Index1 cycles were run with kit custom primers. The pooled library was loaded at around 1 pM, and around 18% PhiX control was spiked in. For the original study's pipeline: Vendor-processed data were analyzed in R, and a clonotype was defined as all T cells sharing the same CDR3 nucleotide sequence. For clone abundance analyses, frequencies were normalized to the 10,000 most abundant clones per sample. Public T cell clones, which averaged fewer than five per sample, were removed prior to analysis. Dominant motif analysis used ImmunoMap with the PAM10 matrix, gap penalty 30 and homology threshold 0.3; motifs with cumulative frequency at least 0.01 counted as dominant. Not all clones reach the TCRdb copy of this immuneACCESS table, which keeps in-frame sequences only. Checked studies attribute under half of the gap to unresolved V genes and leave the rest unexplained. For V, J and clone size, that table is used; D and trimming come from the DNA. This sample comprises roughly 15,000 clones, roughly 60% of them detected only once. Of the sample, around 17% falls within the top ten clones.

The meaning of the sample's time point label: tumor resected at nephrectomy. Taken with the paper, the label for treatment or condition translates to: treatment-naive control, cytoreductive nephrectomy. The control tumors were taken from treatment-naive renal cell carcinoma patients who had cytoreductive nephrectomy with no earlier radiation. Every patient had renal cell carcinoma of clear cell pathology. Control tumors used for TCR sequencing came from 4 females and roughly eleven males, resected 2011 to 2014, with median age around 52 years (range 40 to 82). The tumors were dissociated mechanically, digested with collagenase/hyaluronidase at 37 degrees C, processed in gentleMACS C tubes, and kept in liquid nitrogen. The QIAamp DNA Blood Mini Kit (Qiagen) was used to prepare genomic DNA for TCR sequencing. Samples were included in the analyses only if all quality control checks were passed.

This chain is built from TRBV7-2 and TRBJ2-4; TRBD2 agrees with 10 junctional bases. This sample comprised tumor tissue, obtained from a patient whose treatment was nephrectomy without radiotherapy. This sequence was found in a man in his fifties or sixties with renal cell carcinoma. The sequence in DNA is TGTGCCAGCAGCGGAGGGGGGGCTAGCGGGAGTATCAGGAACATTCAGTACTTC. Translated, it reads CASSGGGASGSIRNIQYF. The full variable domain, with segments outside the CDR3 supplied by the reference TRBV7-2 and TRBJ2-4 proteins, appears as GAGVSQSPSNKVTEKGKDVELRCDPISGHTALYWYRQSLGQGLEFLIYFQGNSAPDKSGLPSDRFSAERTGGSVSTLTIQRTQQEDSAVYLCASSGGGASGSIRNIQYFGAGTRLSVL.